This is a list of T cell receptor beta chains from one sample in a study of Ad26.COV2.S vaccination and SARS-CoV-2 variants. Data came from immunoSEQ multiplex PCR; TCRdb stores just in-frame clones and leaves some out. This sample has under 150,000 clones, with 75% to 90% found just once. The material sequenced was peripheral blood, taken after recovery from COVID-19. Receptor source: a human donor who had recovered from COVID-19. The CDR3 runs from the conserved cysteine through the conserved F or W. A D gene is named only where the DNA matches it firmly. Size is omitted from some rows. Given values are once, few, many or a class for expanded clones.

d_gene | abundance | j_gene | len | v_gene | CDR3aa | CDR3nt
NA | NA | TRBJ1-6 | 18 | TRBV6-2/TRBV6-3 | CASSYPIRLFGSNSPLHF | TGTGCCAGCAGTTACCCTATCAGACTGTTCGGAAGTAATTCACCCCTCCACTTT
NA | NA | TRBJ1-2 | 14 | TRBV30 | CAWSGRKGGPGYTF | TGTGCCTGGAGCGGACGGAAGGGAGGCCCTGGCTACACCTTC
TRBD2 | NA | TRBJ2-7 | 16 | TRBV13 | CASSPWTSGEPYEQYF | TGTGCCAGCAGCCCCTGGACTAGCGGGGAGCCCTACGAGCAGTACTTC
NA | once | TRBJ1-4 | 15 | TRBV27 | CASSPLIGTNEKLFF | TGTGCCAGCAGTCCCCTCATAGGGACAAACGAAAAACTGTTTTTT
NA | NA | TRBJ1-4 | 16 | TRBV27 | CASSLKGVPTNEKLFF | TGTGCCAGCAGTTTAAAGGGGGTCCCAACTAATGAAAAACTGTTTTTT
NA | NA | TRBJ1-4 | 16 | TRBV11-2 | CASSLVSEGVGEKLFF | TGTGCCAGCAGCTTAGTATCGGAGGGTGTTGGTGAAAAACTGTTTTTT
NA | few | TRBJ2-7 | 14 | TRBV2 | CASSERSEKYEQYF | TGTGCCAGCAGTGAACGGTCGGAAAAGTACGAGCAGTACTTC
NA | NA | TRBJ2-1 | 15 | TRBV14 | CASSQRGASYNEQFF | TGTGCCAGCAGCCAGCGCGGGGCATCCTACAATGAGCAGTTCTTC
NA | few | TRBJ2-7 | 12 | TRBV2 | CASSEQPYEQYF | TGTGCCAGCAGTGAGCAACCCTACGAGCAGTACTTC
NA | NA | TRBJ2-2 | 14 | TRBV7-2 | CASSLQIGGGELFF | TGTGCCAGCAGCTTACAAATCGGGGGAGGGGAGCTGTTTTTT
NA | NA | TRBJ2-3 | 15 | TRBV4-3 | CASSQGTFRTDTQYF | TGCGCCAGCAGCCAAGGGACATTTCGCACAGATACGCAGTATTTT
TRBD2 | NA | TRBJ2-2 | 16 | TRBV24-1 | CATSDPGRREAGELFF | TGTGCCACCAGTGATCCAGGGCGGCGGGAGGCCGGGGAGCTGTTTTTT
NA | NA | TRBJ2-7 | 13 | TRBV29-1 | CSGGGSFTYEQYF | TGCAGCGGGGGTGGGTCGTTCACCTACGAGCAGTACTTC
NA | NA | TRBJ1-6 | 12 | TRBV28 | CASSSSSSPLHF | TGTGCCAGCAGTTCATCCTCTTCACCCCTCCACTTT
NA | NA | TRBJ2-3 | 17 | TRBV3-1/TRBV3-2 | CASSLRQTGLRTDTQYF | TGTGCCAGCAGCCTCAGACAGACAGGACTTCGCACAGATACGCAGTATTTT
NA | once | TRBJ1-4 | 16 | TRBV11-2 | CASSLFSPTDNEKLFF | TGTGCCAGCAGCTTATTTTCCCCTACTGATAATGAAAAACTGTTTTTT
NA | NA | TRBJ2-1 | 16 | TRBV7-2 | CASSLEVGEARAEQFF | TGTGCCAGCAGCTTAGAGGTCGGGGAGGCCCGGGCTGAGCAGTTCTTC
TRBD2 | NA | TRBJ2-4 | 19 | TRBV19 | CASSLRLAGGVLAKNIQYF | TGTGCCAGTAGTTTAAGACTAGCGGGGGGGGTATTAGCCAAAAACATTCAGTACTTC
NA | NA | TRBJ1-2 | 13 | TRBV7-8 | CASSRIGGYGYTF | TGTGCCAGCAGCCGAATTGGGGGCTATGGCTACACCTTC
NA | NA | TRBJ2-5 | 13 | TRBV5-4 | CASSLDGGETQYF | TGTGCCAGCAGCTTGGACGGGGGAGAGACCCAGTACTTC
NA | NA | TRBJ1-2 | 16 | TRBV13 | CASSQASDRTNYGYTF | TGTGCCAGCAGCCAAGCCTCGGACCGAACTAACTATGGCTACACCTTC
NA | once | TRBJ2-2 | 14 | TRBV14 | CASSQEWGAGELFF | TGTGCCAGCAGCCAAGAGTGGGGGGCCGGGGAGCTGTTTTTT
NA | NA | TRBJ1-4 | 15 | TRBV27 | CASSLWGGEDEKLFF | TGTGCCAGCAGTTTATGGGGGGGAGAGGATGAAAAACTGTTTTTT
NA | NA | TRBJ1-2 | 11 | TRBV19 | CASSTGYGYTF | TGTGCCAGTAGTACAGGGTATGGCTACACCTTC
NA | once | TRBJ2-7 | 12 | TRBV2 | CASRGLLDEQYF | TGTGCCAGCAGGGGCCTATTGGATGAGCAGTACTTC
NA | once | TRBJ1-2 | 11 | TRBV7-9 | CASSFLYGYTF | TGTGCCAGCAGCTTCCTCTATGGCTACACCTTC
NA | once | TRBJ1-2 | 11 | TRBV6-6 | CASSSGWGYTF | TGTGCCAGCAGTTCGGGTTGGGGCTACACCTTC
NA | NA | TRBJ2-1 | 13 | TRBV30 | CAGGDTVYNEQFF | TGTGCCGGAGGGGACACCGTCTACAATGAGCAGTTCTTC
TRBD1 | NA | TRBJ1-2 | 15 | TRBV2 | CASRLRDSYNYGYTF | TGTGCCAGCAGACTAAGGGACAGCTATAACTATGGCTACACCTTC
NA | NA | TRBJ1-5 | 18 | TRBV30 | CAWSSRRGGAEGNQPQHF | TGTGCCTGGAGTTCCCGTAGGGGGGGGGCCGAAGGAAATCAGCCCCAGCATTTT
TRBD2 | NA | TRBJ2-3 | 15 | TRBV6-2/TRBV6-3 | CASSLSGANTDTQYF | TGTGCCAGCAGCTTAAGCGGGGCAAACACAGATACGCAGTATTTT
NA | NA | TRBJ1-5 | 14 | TRBV21-1 | CASSKSGVNQPQHF | TGTGCCAGCAGCAAGTCAGGTGTCAATCAGCCCCAGCATTTT
NA | NA | TRBJ1-1 | 14 | TRBV6-5 | CASSYSNRNTEAFF | TGTGCCAGCAGTTACTCCAACAGGAACACTGAAGCTTTCTTT
NA | once | TRBJ1-1 | 14 | TRBV28 | CASRIQGRFTEAFF | TGTGCCAGCAGGATTCAGGGGCGGTTCACTGAAGCTTTCTTT
NA | once | TRBJ1-1 | 15 | TRBV4-3 | CASSQDPQGNTEAFF | TGCGCCAGCAGCCAAGATCCCCAGGGTAACACTGAAGCTTTCTTT
NA | NA | TRBJ2-3 | 14 | TRBV29-1 | CSVESVLGTDTQYF | TGCAGCGTTGAAAGTGTTCTGGGTACAGATACGCAGTATTTT
NA | NA | TRBJ1-1 | 11 | TRBV6-2/TRBV6-3 | CASSPSTEAFF | TGTGCCAGCAGTCCAAGTACTGAAGCTTTCTTT
NA | once | TRBJ2-2 | 15 | TRBV24-1 | CATRGYRGQTGELFF | TGTGCCACCAGAGGATATCGGGGGCAGACCGGGGAGCTGTTTTTT
NA | few | TRBJ1-2 | 13 | TRBV2 | CASISRENYGYTF | TGTGCCAGCATTTCAAGGGAGAACTATGGCTACACCTTC
TRBD1 | NA | TRBJ2-7 | 13 | TRBV3-1/TRBV3-2 | CASSPGQGYEQYF | TGTGCCAGCAGTCCCGGACAGGGCTACGAGCAGTACTTC
NA | few | TRBJ1-5 | 13 | TRBV6-5 | CASSRQVNQPQHF | TGTGCCAGCTCTCGACAGGTCAATCAGCCCCAGCATTTT
NA | NA | TRBJ2-7 | 14 | TRBV7-2 | CASSLRQTSYEQYF | TGTGCCAGCAGCTTAAGGCAGACCTCCTACGAGCAGTACTTC
NA | NA | TRBJ2-7 | 16 | TRBV27 | CASSLSGSASAYEQYF | TGTGCCAGCAGTTTATCGGGGAGTGCGTCAGCCTACGAGCAGTACTTC
NA | NA | TRBJ1-1 | 16 | TRBV28 | CASSWPLGAVNTEAFF | TGTGCCAGCAGTTGGCCATTGGGGGCGGTGAACACTGAAGCTTTCTTT
TRBD1 | many | TRBJ1-1 | 15 | TRBV4-3 | CASSQSGTGDTEAFF | TGCGCCAGCAGCCAATCGGGGACAGGGGATACTGAAGCTTTCTTT
NA | NA | TRBJ1-1 | 15 | TRBV30 | CAWSGSGRVNTEAFF | TGTGCCTGGAGTGGGAGTGGCAGGGTGAACACTGAAGCTTTCTTT
NA | once | TRBJ1-4 | 11 | TRBV3-1/TRBV3-2 | CASRVNEKLFF | TGTGCCAGCAGGGTTAATGAAAAACTGTTTTTT
NA | NA | TRBJ2-4 | 18 | TRBV3-1/TRBV3-2 | CASSQDLRDARDKNIQYF | TGTGCCAGCAGCCAAGATCTGAGAGACGCCAGAGATAAAAACATTCAGTACTTC
TRBD2 | few | TRBJ2-1 | 16 | TRBV28 | CASSLGLAGSSNEQFF | TGTGCCAGCAGTTTAGGTCTAGCGGGGAGTTCAAATGAGCAGTTCTTC
TRBD2 | NA | TRBJ2-1 | 15 | TRBV7-8 | CASSVGSGGGNEQFF | TGTGCCAGCAGCGTAGGAAGCGGGGGCGGGAATGAGCAGTTCTTC
NA | once | TRBJ2-5 | 13 | TRBV29-1 | CSVAPGGRETQYF | TGCAGCGTCGCCCCCGGGGGCAGGGAGACCCAGTACTTC
NA | NA | TRBJ1-5 | 14 | TRBV28 | CASSLDSGGQPQHF | TGTGCCAGCAGTCTCGACAGTGGCGGGCAGCCCCAGCATTTT
NA | NA | TRBJ2-2 | 13 | TRBV30 | CAWSTTVTGELFF | TGTGCCTGGAGTACGACGGTAACCGGGGAGCTGTTTTTT
NA | once | TRBJ1-3 | 13 | TRBV6-5 | CASSYREGNTIYF | TGTGCCAGCAGTTACAGGGAGGGAAACACCATATATTTT
TRBD1 | NA | TRBJ1-1 | 11 | TRBV19 | CARKQGAEAFF | TGTGCCAGAAAACAGGGGGCTGAAGCTTTCTTT
NA | NA | TRBJ1-1 | 15 | TRBV6-1 | CASSELGTWNTEAFF | TGTGCCAGCAGTGAATTGGGGACCTGGAACACTGAAGCTTTCTTT
NA | once | TRBJ1-2 | 16 | TRBV4-3 | CASSQGSGPPNYGYTF | TGCGCCAGCAGCCAAGGTTCGGGCCCTCCTAACTATGGCTACACCTTC
TRBD1 | NA | TRBJ1-1 | 15 | TRBV6-5 | CASSYSDRGLTEAFF | TGTGCCAGCAGTTACTCGGACAGGGGCCTCACTGAAGCTTTCTTT
TRBD1 | NA | TRBJ1-6 | 14 | TRBV11-2 | CASSSGQGLTPLHF | TGTGCCAGCAGCTCGGGACAGGGGCTAACACCCCTCCACTTT